The 11 T cell receptor beta chains below were found in one sample sequenced in a study of blood T cell repertoires in COVID-19 (dated by TCRdb to about 2020). The method behind the library was the immunoSEQ multiplex PCR assay. As stored in TCRdb, this immuneACCESS dataset retains in-frame rearrangements with V and J assigned. A fraction of the clones does not appear; measured against another copy, unresolved V genes explain less than half of the discrepancy, and the remainder lacks a known reason. In all, the sample holds under 100,000 clones, and around 81% of those were seen once. The ten top clones hold 3.4% of the sample. Sample: peripheral blood. The receptors here all came from a man aged 50-59 years with acute or convalescent COVID-19.

This chain uses TRBV5-1 with TRBJ2-1, with 7 bases identical to TRBD2. Trimming removed 1 base from V and 2 bases from J; junction bases left unmatched: 3. This CDR3 spans 15 amino acids. The germline V gene has CDR1 SGHRS and CDR2 YFSETQ. The CDR3 DNA sequence: TGCGCCAGCAGCTTGTTGGGGACTACCTACAATGAGCAGTTCTTC. Amino acid sequence: CASSLLGTTYNEQFF.

This chain uses TRBV18 with TRBJ2-5; 10 bases are a match to TRBD1. The ends lost 2 bases at V and 5 bases at J; junction bases unmatched: 8. Germline CDR1 is KGHSH and CDR2 is LQKENI. CDR3 length equals 16 residues. The CDR3 spells CASSPNRDRGGETQYF. CDR3 nucleotide sequence: TGTGCCAGCTCACCAAACCGGGACAGGGGCGGTGAGACCCAGTACTTC.

The chain is built from TRBV5-1 and TRBJ1-4; the match to TRBD1 covers 7 bases. The V gene end was trimmed by 3 bases and the J gene end by 12 bases; junction bases not matched to a gene: 8. Germline assignment: CDR1 SGHRS and CDR2 YFSETQ. CDR3 length equals 13 residues. CDR3 in DNA: TGCGCCAGCAGCTCCGACAGGGCGGAGGAACTGTTTTTT. Protein sequence: CASSSDRAEELFF.

The chain couples TRBV7-9 to TRBJ2-5, with D tentatively TRBD1 (5 bases). The length of the CDR3 is 14 residues. Germline CDR1 SEHNR, CDR2 FQNEAQ (reference sequence). V gave up 1 base and J gave up 5 bases, with 11 bases separating them. The CDR3 DNA sequence: TGTGCCAGCAGCTTAGGTCAGGGAACGGAGACCCAGTACTTC. Protein: CASSLGQGTETQYF.

DNA of the CDR3: TGCGCCAGCAGCCAAGATGGGTCGGGACAGATCTATGGCTACACCTTC. Encoded protein: CASSQDGSGQIYGYTF. The chain combines TRBV4-1 with TRBJ1-2; 7 nucleotides agree with TRBD1. The V gene end was trimmed by 0 bases and the J gene end by 4 bases; junction bases not matched to a gene: 8. From germline, CDR1 is MGHRA and CDR2 YSYEKL. The CDR3 spans 16 residues.

The CDR3: CASSPRVAGAQNIQYF. CDR3 DNA: TGTGCCAGCAGCCCCCGGGTAGCGGGGGCCCAAAACATTCAGTACTTC. This chain joins TRBV7-2 and TRBJ2-4; 9 bases are shared with TRBD2. The trim removed 5 bases at V and 5 bases at J, leaving 10 bases unmatched. The germline V gene encodes CDR1 SGHTA and CDR2 FQGNSA. The CDR3 sequence is 16 residues long. Full variable domain (rest looked up from reference TRBV7-2 and TRBJ2-4): GAGVSQSPSNKVTEKGKDVELRCDPISGHTALYWYRQSLGQGLEFLIYFQGNSAPDKSGLPSDRFSAERTGGSVSTLTIQRTQQEDSAVYLCASSPRVAGAQNIQYFGAGTRLSVL.

The rearrangement links TRBV10-3 to TRBJ1-3, with TRBD1 identical over 7 bases. V was pared by 9 bases and J by 0 bases, with 11 bases of the junction left unmatched. The V gene's germline CDR1 is ENHRY and CDR2 SYGVKD. The CDR3 sequence is 16 residues long. CDR3 sequence reads: CAITDRSLFSGNTIYF. The CDR3 DNA is TGTGCCATAACGGACAGGTCCCTTTTCTCTGGAAACACCATATATTTT.

The gene calls are TRBV30 and TRBJ2-3; D gene unclear. The CDR3 totals 12 residues. Trimming took off 5 bases at V and 1 base at J, with 7 bases between the two ends. Germline loops: CDR1 GTSNPN, CDR2 SVGIG (reference sequence). CDR3 coding DNA: TGTGCCTGGGGCCTCCGCACAGATACGCAGTATTTT. Protein product: CAWGLRTDTQYF.

The genes are TRBV29-1 and TRBJ2-3; TRBD1 aligns across 8 bases. V was clipped by 1 base and J by 0 bases; unmatched bases: 6. Germline V gene lookup returns CDR1 SQVTM and CDR2 ANQGSEA. The CDR3 length is 16 residues. The CDR3 DNA reads TGCAGCGTTGAAGGGGGACAGGCGACTAGCACAGATACGCAGTATTTT. As protein: CSVEGGQATSTDTQYF.

The chain couples TRBV11-2 to TRBJ2-7; 10 positions agree with TRBD2. The CDR3 consists of 14 residues. The germline V gene encodes CDR1 SGHAT and CDR2 FQNNGV. J was trimmed by 2 bases and V by 6 bases; bases with no gene match: 4. The CDR3 DNA reads as TGTGCCAGCAGGATAGCGGGGGGTACCTACGAGCAGTACTTC. Encoded protein: CASRIAGGTYEQYF.

The chain uses TRBV5-1 and TRBJ1-5; the D is unclear. The V gene lost 0 bases and the J gene lost 1 base, with 8 bases spanning the gap. CDR3 size: 15 residues. Per germline, CDR1 SGHRS and CDR2 YFSETQ. The CDR3 sequence is CASSLGSMSNQPQHF. The DNA for the CDR3 is TGCGCCAGCAGCTTGGGCAGTATGAGCAATCAGCCCCAGCATTTT. Full variable domain (outside the CDR3, taken from reference TRBV5-1 and TRBJ1-5): KAGVTQTPRYLIKTRGQQVTLSCSPISGHRSVSWYQQTPGQGLQFLFEYFSETQRNKGNFPGRFSGRQFSNSRSEMNVSTLELGDSALYLCASSLGSMSNQPQHFGDGTRLSIL.